The T cell receptor beta chain described here comes from a study of cytomegalovirus exposure and HLA in healthy donors. The table lists this clone with a few counts. The PCR ran on 60 Vbeta and 13 Jbeta primers. Method: immunoSEQ multiplex PCR; TCRdb's copy keeps in-frame clones and lacks some. The sample has about 100,000 clones; over 60% are singletons. Sequencing input: PBMCs. The sequence derives from a male donor in good health and CMV-seronegative.

For the CDR3, the DNA is TGTGCCAGCAGTTTATCCAATCCCAATGAGCAGTTCTTC. This gives the protein CASSLSNPNEQFF. The chain is built from TRBV28 and TRBJ2-1; no firm D call. V was trimmed by 1 base and J by 6 bases, leaving 7 bases between them. Germline CDR1 MDHEN, CDR2 SYDVKM. The CDR3 is 13 amino acids.